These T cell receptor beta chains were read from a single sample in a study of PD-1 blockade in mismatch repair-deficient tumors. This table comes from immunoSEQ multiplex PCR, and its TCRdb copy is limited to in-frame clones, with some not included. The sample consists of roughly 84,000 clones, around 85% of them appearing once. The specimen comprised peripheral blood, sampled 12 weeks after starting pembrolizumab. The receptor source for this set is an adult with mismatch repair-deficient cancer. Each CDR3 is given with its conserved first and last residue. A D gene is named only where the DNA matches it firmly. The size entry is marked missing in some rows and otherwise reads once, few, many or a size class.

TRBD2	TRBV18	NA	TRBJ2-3	CASSPRTSGSTGTDTQYF	TGTGCCAGCTCACCACGGACTAGCGGGAGTACGGGCACAGATACGCAGTATTTT
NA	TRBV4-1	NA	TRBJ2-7	CASSQEERVFSYEQYF	TGCGCCAGCAGCCAAGAGGAGCGGGTCTTCTCCTACGAGCAGTACTTC
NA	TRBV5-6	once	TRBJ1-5	CASSLGIKGYQPQHF	TGTGCCAGCAGCTTGGGCATAAAAGGGTATCAGCCCCAGCATTTT
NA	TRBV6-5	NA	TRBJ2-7	CASSYFIGGSSYEQYF	TGTGCCAGCAGTTACTTCATTGGTGGCAGCTCCTACGAGCAGTACTTC
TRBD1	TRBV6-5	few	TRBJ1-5	CASRRTQGDQPQHF	TGTGCCAGCCGGCGGACCCAGGGGGATCAGCCCCAGCATTTT
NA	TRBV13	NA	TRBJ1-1	CASTKVRGLNTEAFF	TGTGCCAGCACGAAAGTTAGGGGATTGAACACTGAAGCTTTCTTT
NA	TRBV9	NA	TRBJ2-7	CASSAGDFYEQYF	TGTGCCAGCAGCGCCGGCGACTTCTACGAGCAGTACTTC
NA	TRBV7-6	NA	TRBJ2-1	CASSQKGGSPSYNEQFF	TGTGCCAGCAGCCAGAAGGGGGGGTCCCCCTCCTACAATGAGCAGTTCTTC
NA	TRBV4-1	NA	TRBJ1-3	CASSQVTHSGNTIYF	TGCGCCAGCAGCCAAGTTACCCACTCTGGAAACACCATATATTTT
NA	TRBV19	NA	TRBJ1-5	CASSKGNSNQPQHF	TGTGCCAGTAGTAAGGGCAACAGCAATCAGCCCCAGCATTTT
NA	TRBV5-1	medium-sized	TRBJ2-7	CASSLSGGTSYEQYF	TGCGCCAGCAGCTTAAGTGGGGGAACCTCCTACGAGCAGTACTTC
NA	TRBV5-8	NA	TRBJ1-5	CASSFIVVVGPNQPQHF	TGTGCCAGCAGCTTTATAGTGGTAGTAGGTCCCAATCAGCCCCAGCATTTT
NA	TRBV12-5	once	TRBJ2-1	CASGSRVEEQFF	TGTGCTAGTGGTTCCAGAGTGGAGGAGCAGTTCTTC
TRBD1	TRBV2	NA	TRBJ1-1	CASSEQGVNTEAFF	TGTGCCAGCAGCGAACAGGGGGTGAACACTGAAGCTTTCTTT
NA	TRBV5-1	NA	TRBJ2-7	CASSSGTSLEQYF	TGCGCCAGCAGCTCGGGGACCTCCTTAGAGCAGTACTTC
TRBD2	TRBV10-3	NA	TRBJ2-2	CAISTTTSGSLSTGELFF	TGTGCCATCAGTACCACGACTAGCGGGAGCTTATCAACCGGGGAGCTGTTTTTT
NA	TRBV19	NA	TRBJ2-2	CASSLRGAYTGELFF	TGTGCCAGTAGCCTCCGAGGGGCGTACACCGGGGAGCTGTTTTTT
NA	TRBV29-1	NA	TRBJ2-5	CSVVGTYQETQYF	TGCAGCGTTGTCGGGACTTACCAAGAGACCCAGTACTTC
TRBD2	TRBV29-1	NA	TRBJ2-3	CSVEDGGREGTDTQYF	TGCAGCGTTGAAGACGGGGGGAGGGAGGGGACAGATACGCAGTATTTT
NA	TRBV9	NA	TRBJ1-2	CASSVGNGYTF	TGTGCCAGCAGCGTAGGGAATGGCTACACCTTC
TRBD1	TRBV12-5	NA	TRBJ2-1	CASGFPPGQGYNEQFF	TGTGCTAGTGGTTTTCCCCCGGGACAGGGTTACAATGAGCAGTTCTTC
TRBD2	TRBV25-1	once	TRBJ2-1	CASSGTRYKRELDNEQFF	TGTGCCAGCAGTGGAACCCGGTACAAGCGGGAGCTGGACAATGAGCAGTTCTTC
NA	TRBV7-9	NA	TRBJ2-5	CASSRQETQYF	TGTGCCAGCAGCCGGCAAGAGACCCAGTACTTC
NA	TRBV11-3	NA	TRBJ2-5	CASSLGRAGTQYF	TGTGCCAGCAGCTTAGGGAGGGCTGGGACCCAGTACTTC
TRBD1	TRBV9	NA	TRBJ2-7	CASSGGTGYEQYF	TGTGCCAGCAGCGGCGGGACAGGCTACGAGCAGTACTTC
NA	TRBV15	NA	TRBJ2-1	CATSVDLGANEQFF	TGTGCCACCAGCGTAGACTTGGGGGCCAATGAGCAGTTCTTC
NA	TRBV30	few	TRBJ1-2	CAWSKGANYGYTF	TGTGCCTGGAGTAAGGGGGCTAACTATGGCTACACCTTC
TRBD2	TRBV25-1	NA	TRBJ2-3	CASSEASRGSGDTQYF	TGTGCCAGCAGTGAAGCCTCTCGCGGGAGCGGAGATACGCAGTATTTT
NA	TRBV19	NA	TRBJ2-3	CASSTGNRGGTDTQYF	TGTGCCAGTAGTACGGGCAACAGGGGGGGAACAGATACGCAGTATTTT
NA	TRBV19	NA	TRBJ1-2	CASSTFRGATDYGYTF	TGTGCCAGTAGTACTTTCCGGGGGGCGACGGACTATGGCTACACCTTC
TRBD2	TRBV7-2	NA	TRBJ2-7	CASSLGTSGTYEQYF	TGTGCCAGCAGTTTGGGGACTAGCGGGACCTACGAGCAGTACTTC
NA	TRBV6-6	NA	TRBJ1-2	CASSSGDYGYTF	TGTGCCAGCAGTTCCGGGGACTATGGCTACACCTTC